The TCR beta chain described here comes from a study of cytomegalovirus exposure and HLA in healthy donors. Study as a whole: Unique TCRs numbering approximately 80 million, obtained from HLA-typed donors, made up an early data release. The Caucasian-associated ancestry cluster contained 81% of the approximately 390 genotyped donors.

It was with 60 Vbeta and 13 Jbeta primers that the PCR ran. Method: immunoSEQ multiplex PCR; TCRdb's copy keeps in-frame clones and lacks some. This sample has about 140,000 clones, with about 70% found just once. From germline, CDR1 is LGHNA and CDR2 YSLEER. This CDR3 has 17 residues. The V segment lost 1 base and the J segment 5 bases; nucleotides outside the gene matches: 6. With respect to this clone: Its antigen is undetermined.

Points from the study as a whole: A later look showed TCR association rates differing by HLA locus, highest for DRB1 and lowest for HLA-C. Reportedly, fewer N-insertions than the approximately 700-donor mean appeared in an Asian-associated ancestry cluster in a later analysis.

This chain uses TRBV4-3 with TRBJ2-3; 13 bases fit TRBD2. The sample consisted of PBMCs. The sequence derives from a man aged 35-49 years in good health and CMV-seronegative. The CDR3 coding sequence is TGCGCCAGCAGCCAAGGTACTAGCGGGGGGGCAGTAGATACGCAGTATTTT. Residues: CASSQGTSGGAVDTQYF.